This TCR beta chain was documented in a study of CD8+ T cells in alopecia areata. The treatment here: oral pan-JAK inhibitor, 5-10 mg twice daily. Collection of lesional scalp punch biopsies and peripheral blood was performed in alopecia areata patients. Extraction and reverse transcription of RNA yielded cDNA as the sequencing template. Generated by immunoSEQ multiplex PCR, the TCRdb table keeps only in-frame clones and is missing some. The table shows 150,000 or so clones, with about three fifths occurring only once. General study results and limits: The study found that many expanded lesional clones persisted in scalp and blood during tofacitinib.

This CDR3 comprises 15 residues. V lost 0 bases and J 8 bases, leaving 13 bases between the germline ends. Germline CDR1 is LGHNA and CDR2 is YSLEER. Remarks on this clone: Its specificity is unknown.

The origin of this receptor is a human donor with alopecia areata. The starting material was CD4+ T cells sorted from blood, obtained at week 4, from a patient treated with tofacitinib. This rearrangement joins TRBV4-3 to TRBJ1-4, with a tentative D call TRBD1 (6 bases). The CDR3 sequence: CASSQDWGREEKLFF. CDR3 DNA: TGCGCCAGCAGCCAAGATTGGGGGCGGGAAGAAAAACTGTTTTTT.